This T cell receptor (beta chain) is drawn from a study of identical twins. The donor group consisted entirely of healthy Caucasians. TCRdb independently ran MiXCR on the 5' RACE reads; one entry per CDR3 protein. This sample has some 500,000 distinct CDR3 sequences, with under 25% found just once. This CDR3 has 16 residues. With 4 bases removed from V and 2 bases from J, the gap between germline ends came to 16 bases. Germline CDR1 and CDR2: SGHNT and YENEEA. These records were also assigned to another study, of T cells expressing NK-cell markers.

The J gene is TRBJ2-3, the V gene TRBV11-3; perhaps D is TRBD1 or TRBD2 (5 bases each). The receptor's source is a woman aged 18-35 years in good health. Sequencing was done on a sample of CD4+ T cells sorted from blood. For the CDR3, the DNA is TGTGCCAGCAGCTCAAGGTCGGGGCCCCACACAGATACGCAGTATTTT. It codes for CASSSRSGPHTDTQYF.